In its sample, the clone carrying this T cell receptor (beta chain) was seen once. Its antigen is unknown. Described time point: week 47, end of study. Each dose of the vaccine consisted of 300 ug of mutant IDH1 20-mer peptide, with topical imiquimod. The data originate from a study of a mutant IDH1 vaccine in newly diagnosed glioma. Study at large: The study started vaccination 4-6 weeks after radiotherapy alone, or with temozolomide cycles. Therapy received beforehand was radiotherapy, temozolomide, or both, with most patients given both.

Method: immunoSEQ multiplex PCR; TCRdb's copy keeps in-frame clones and lacks some. The table includes about 83,000 clones, around four fifths detected once. The CDR3 length is 18 residues. The chain couples TRBV21-1 to TRBJ1-4; the table's D gene call, TRBD1, was not cross checked with the DNA. TRBV21-1 is a documented pseudogene. This clonotype was sampled from a man aged 40-49 years with glioma. The sequenced sample was PBMCs, obtained from a glioma patient whose treatment included an IDH1 peptide vaccine. CDR3 in DNA: TGTGCCAGCAGCAGCCCTTCGACCCCCAGGCATTCCCATGAAAAACTGTTTTTT. Residues: CASSSPSTPRHSHEKLFF.